Each of the 20 T cell receptor beta chains below was sequenced from the same sample in a study of blood T cell repertoires in COVID-19. Clones were read by immunoSEQ multiplex PCR, and TCRdb kept only the in-frame ones, dropping some. The data hold 20,000 or so clones, with approximately 90% observed a single time. The sample was peripheral blood. The receptors shown here come from a man between 50 and 59 years old with active COVID-19.

This clone was recorded only once. This chain links TRBV18 with TRBJ2-7, with 7 bases aligning to TRBD1. CDR1 is KGHSH and CDR2 is LQKENI in the germline V gene. With 1 base clipped from V and 7 bases from J, the junction kept 13 bases outside the gene matches. This CDR3 is built from 16 residues. The chain's CDR3 is CASSPLRPGQRLEQYF. DNA of the CDR3: TGTGCCAGCTCACCACTGAGGCCGGGACAGCGCTTGGAGCAGTACTTC.

The rearrangement uses TRBV3-1 (or the pseudogene TRBV3-2) and TRBJ1-6; D perhaps matches TRBD1 (6 bases). V was shortened by 3 bases and J by 8 bases, with 8 bases between the two germline ends. This CDR3 is 13 amino acids long. CDR1 and CDR2 from the germline V gene are LGHDT and YNNKEL (reference sequence). The chain's CDR3 is CASSQSGDSPLHF. CDR3 in DNA: TGTGCCAGCAGCCAGTCAGGGGATTCACCCCTCCACTTT.

V is TRBV6-5 and J is TRBJ2-7; TRBD1 agrees at 7 bases. J was trimmed by 3 bases and V by 10 bases; bases with no gene match: 6. This CDR3 contains 12 residues. Germline CDR1 and CDR2: MNHEY and SVGAGI. Here the CDR3 DNA reads TGTGCCACCAGGGCAGGGGGCTACGAGCAGTACTTC. Amino acid sequence: CATRAGGYEQYF.

The genes are TRBV2 and TRBJ2-1; TRBD2 matches 10 bases. This CDR3 is 16 amino acids long. After removal of 4 bases from V and 3 bases from J, the junction contained 6 bases not matched to a gene. Germline CDR1 reads SNHLY; CDR2 reads FYNNEI. CDR3 residues: CASSVTTSGFYNEQFF. Written as DNA, the CDR3 is TGTGCCAGCAGTGTTACGACTAGCGGGTTCTACAATGAGCAGTTCTTC.

This chain links TRBV5-1 with TRBJ1-2; 8 positions match TRBD1. The CDR3 length is 15 residues. Germline-derived CDR1 and CDR2 are SGHRS and YFSETQ. V lost 4 bases to trimming and J lost 2 bases; unmatched junction nucleotides: 7. This chain's CDR3 is CASSQAGGRNYGYTF. DNA of the CDR3: TGCGCCAGCAGCCAGGCAGGGGGCAGGAACTATGGCTACACCTTC.

The chain's CDR3 is CASSLRGRNTEAFF. In DNA, the CDR3 is TGCGCCAGCAGCCTGAGGGGGAGGAACACTGAAGCTTTCTTT. V and J are TRBV5-1 and TRBJ1-1; the D gene is possibly TRBD1 (6 bases). Trimming removed 4 bases from V and 1 base from J, with 11 bases in between. From germline, CDR1 is SGHRS and CDR2 YFSETQ. The CDR3 contains 14 residues.

The chain has TRBV30 and TRBJ1-2, with a tentative D call TRBD1 (6 bases). This CDR3 spans 13 amino acids. CDR1 is GTSNPN, CDR2 SVGIG, per germline (reference sequence). V gave up 4 bases and J gave up 4 bases, with 13 bases separating them. The CDR3 spells CAWTPYRVYGYTF. The DNA of the CDR3 is TGTGCCTGGACACCCTACAGGGTCTATGGCTACACCTTC.

The rearrangement uses TRBV7-2 and TRBJ1-2; perhaps TRBD1 as D (5 bases). The CDR3 sequence is 13 residues long. Per germline, CDR1 SGHTA and CDR2 FQGNSA. V was trimmed by 3 bases and J by 6 bases, leaving 11 bases between them. In nucleotides, the CDR3 is TGTGCCAGCAGCTTCCGGGGGACTAATGGCTACACCTTC. It translates to CASSFRGTNGYTF.

CDR3 in amino acids: CASSTGLAGDEQFF. As DNA, the CDR3 is TGTGCCAGCAGTACGGGACTAGCGGGGGACGAGCAGTTCTTC. The V and J genes are TRBV6-5 and TRBJ2-1, with 14 bases fitting TRBD2. V gave up 5 bases and J gave up 10 bases; unmatched junction bases: 4. In germline, CDR1 is MNHEY, CDR2 SVGAGI. This CDR3 is built from 14 residues.

The chain links TRBV2 to TRBJ1-2; TRBD1 agrees at 9 bases. Germline lookup yields CDR1 SNHLY and CDR2 FYNNEI. V gave up 5 bases and J gave up 4 bases; unmatched junction bases: 14. The CDR3 runs to 17 residues. The CDR3 spells CASSYRGQGIVGYGYTF. In DNA, the CDR3 is TGTGCCAGCAGTTACCGGGGACAGGGTATAGTTGGCTATGGCTACACCTTC.

This rearrangement joins TRBV5-1 to TRBJ1-1, with unresolved D. Germline V lookup: CDR1 SGHRS, CDR2 YFSETQ. This CDR3 contains 14 residues. The V end lost 6 bases, the J end lost 0 bases, and 12 bases lay between the germline ends. The CDR3 region is CASTESEMNTEAFF. The CDR3 nucleotides are TGCGCCAGCACCGAATCTGAGATGAACACTGAAGCTTTCTTT.

The chain joins TRBV9 to TRBJ2-5; tentatively, D is TRBD1 (5 bases). The V and J ends lost 4 bases and 5 bases respectively, with 12 bases between them. Germline V gives CDR1 SGDLS, CDR2 YYNGEE. The length of the CDR3 is 13 residues. The CDR3 DNA reads as TGTGCCAGCAGCAAGGGGATCAGTGAGACCCAGTACTTC. Translation: CASSKGISETQYF.

This clone appeared a single time. This chain joins TRBV27 and TRBJ2-5; 9 positions agree with TRBD2. The CDR3 totals 16 residues. The V and J ends lost 5 bases and 3 bases, in that order; junction bases with no gene match: 10. Germline CDR1 and CDR2: MNHEY and SMNVEV (reference sequence). The CDR3 DNA reads TGTGCCAGCAGTCGCGGGGGGGCTACCTCTGAAGAGACCCAGTACTTC. Its protein is CASSRGGATSEETQYF.

The chain employs TRBV3-1 (or the pseudogene TRBV3-2) and TRBJ1-4; 8 bases agree with TRBD1. In germline, CDR1 is LGHDT, CDR2 YNNKEL (reference sequence). V trimming: 4 bases; J trimming: 7 bases; junction bases outside the gene matches: 8. The length of the CDR3 is 15 residues. The CDR3 DNA follows: TGTGCCAGCAGCCCGCTTGGACAGGGATCTGAAAAACTGTTTTTT. This translates into CASSPLGQGSEKLFF.

J is TRBJ2-3 and V is TRBV18, with TRBD1 identical over 7 bases. The CDR3 spans 14 residues. Looked up from germline, CDR1 is KGHSH and CDR2 is LQKENI. The ends lost 5 bases at V and 3 bases at J; junction bases unmatched: 5. The chain's CDR3 is CASSTRQGTDTQYF. CDR3 nucleotides: TGTGCCAGCTCAACTCGACAGGGAACAGATACGCAGTATTTT.

CDR3 DNA sequence: TGTGCCAGCAGGGGACAGGGGTGGGGCGGCTACACCTTC. Translated, it gives CASRGQGWGGYTF. The chain recombines TRBV6-5 with TRBJ1-2; the match to TRBD1 covers 10 bases. The CDR3 spans 13 residues. J was trimmed by 8 bases and V by 6 bases; bases with no gene match: 6. CDR1 and CDR2 (germline): MNHEY, SVGAGI.

The chain has TRBV19 and TRBJ2-7; the match to TRBD1 covers 10 bases. The CDR3 has 15 amino acids. V lost 3 bases and J lost 7; bases outside the gene matches: 9. The germline V gene has CDR1 LNHDA and CDR2 SQIVND (reference sequence). The CDR3 is CASSIDRGPSGEQYF. DNA of the CDR3: TGTGCCAGTAGTATTGACAGGGGGCCCTCCGGGGAGCAGTACTTC.

V is TRBV5-4 and J is TRBJ2-2, with TRBD2 matching over 9 bases. The germline CDR1 and CDR2 sequences are SGHNT and YYREEE (reference sequence). Trimming removed 4 bases from V and 4 bases from J; junction bases left unmatched: 5. The CDR3 extends over 15 amino acids. The CDR3 DNA sequence: TGTGCCAGCAGCCTGGGGCGGGGGGGCACCGGGGAGCTGTTTTTT. As protein: CASSLGRGGTGELFF.

V and J are TRBV5-1 and TRBJ1-2; unclear D gene. The germline V gene encodes CDR1 SGHRS and CDR2 YFSETQ. The V end was cut by 0 bases, the J end by 2 bases, with 8 bases between. The CDR3 covers 14 residues. The CDR3 sequence is CASSLGEGNYGYTF. The DNA of the CDR3 is TGCGCCAGCAGCTTGGGCGAGGGAAACTATGGCTACACCTTC.

The chain employs TRBV9 and TRBJ2-5, with 8 positions matching TRBD2. The CDR3 runs to 16 residues. CDR1 is SGDLS, CDR2 YYNGEE, per germline. V lost 0 bases and J lost 5; bases outside the gene matches: 9. The DNA for the CDR3 is TGTGCCAGCAGCGTAGGACCTAGCGGGCTCCGCGAGACCCAGTACTTC. As protein: CASSVGPSGLRETQYF.